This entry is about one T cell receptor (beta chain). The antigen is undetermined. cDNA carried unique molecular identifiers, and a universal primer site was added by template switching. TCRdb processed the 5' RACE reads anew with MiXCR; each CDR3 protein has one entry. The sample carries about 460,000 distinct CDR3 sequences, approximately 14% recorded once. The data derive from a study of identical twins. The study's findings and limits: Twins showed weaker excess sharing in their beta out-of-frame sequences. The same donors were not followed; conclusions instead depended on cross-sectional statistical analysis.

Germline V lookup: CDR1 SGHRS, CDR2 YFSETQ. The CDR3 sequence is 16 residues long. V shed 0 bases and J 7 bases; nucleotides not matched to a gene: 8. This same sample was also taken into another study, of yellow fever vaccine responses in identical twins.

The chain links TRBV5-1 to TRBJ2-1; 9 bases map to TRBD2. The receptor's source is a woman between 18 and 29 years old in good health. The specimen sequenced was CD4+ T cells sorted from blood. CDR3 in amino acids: CASSLDVAGVGNEQFF. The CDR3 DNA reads TGCGCCAGCAGCTTGGACGTAGCGGGAGTCGGTAATGAGCAGTTCTTC.